A single sample is the source of the 18 T cell receptor beta chains below, sequenced in a study of T cells in Graves' hyperthyroidism and ophthalmopathy. RNA transcripts served as the template for amplifying TCR beta CDR3 regions. During a first-round RT-PCR of the TCR CDR3, the HTBI primer set was used. TCRdb analysed the multiplex PCR reads with MiXCR anew, one entry per CDR3 protein. The table lists 600,000 to 700,000 distinct CDR3 sequences, 45% of them singletons. Sequenced sample: peripheral blood or thyroid tissue (not recorded which). These receptors were collected from an adult man with Graves' disease, either hyperthyroidism or ophthalmopathy (not recorded which).

About this clonotype: Relative to the germline gene, one junction end is altered; a read error may explain this. The chain joins TRBV7-9 to TRBJ2-7; 8 nucleotides line up with TRBD2. The germline V gene encodes CDR1 SEHNR and CDR2 FQNEAQ (reference sequence). This CDR3 has 16 amino acids. The CDR3 DNA reads as TGCGCCAGCAGCCGATCTCATAGTCTAGCGGGTGACGAGCAGTACTTC. Translated, it gives CASSRSHSLAGDEQYF.

The chain links TRBV6-5 to TRBJ2-7; tentative D call: TRBD1 (5 bases). CDR1 and CDR2 from the germline V gene are MNHEY and SVGAGI. The CDR3 totals 13 residues. The ends were cut back, 1 base at V and 6 bases at J, with 10 bases in the middle. CDR3 in amino acids: CASSYWQGSEQYF. DNA of the CDR3: TGTGCCAGCAGTTACTGGCAGGGTTCCGAGCAGTACTTC.

There are a few counts of this clonotype. The rearrangement links TRBV12-3 or TRBV12-4 to TRBJ1-5, with TRBD1 identical over 7 bases. V lost 4 bases to trimming and J lost 5 bases; unmatched junction nucleotides: 11. The CDR3 loop spans 16 amino acids. CDR3 sequence: CASSSSWQGDDQPQHF. The CDR3 nucleotides are TGTGCCAGCAGTTCCTCCTGGCAGGGGGATGATCAGCCCCAGCATTTT.

This chain joins TRBV10-3 and TRBJ1-1; 7 bases are a match to TRBD1. The CDR3 contains 14 residues. J lost 1 base, V lost 5 bases, and 4 bases had no gene match. CDR1 and CDR2 from the germline V gene are ENHRY and SYGVKD. Written as DNA, the CDR3 is TGTGCCATCAGTACGACAGGGTCGAACACTGAAGCTTTCTTT. Its translation is CAISTTGSNTEAFF.

With respect to this clonotype: Here the CDR3 omits its conserved ending phenylalanine or tryptophan, so a read error is the likely source. The rearrangement links TRBV20-1 to TRBJ1-1, with D unclear. Per the germline V gene, CDR1 is DFQATT and CDR2 is SNEGSKA (reference sequence). The V gene lost 2 bases and the J gene lost 7 bases, with 11 bases spanning the gap. This CDR3 is 12 amino acids long. The DNA of the CDR3 is TGCAGTGCTAGAAGGCCCAGAGGTGAAGCTTTCGTT. It is translated as CSARRPRGEAFV.

This clonotype has just one count. V and J are TRBV12-3 or TRBV12-4 and TRBJ1-2, with 7 bases lining up with TRBD1. V dropped 5 bases and J dropped 5; count of bases not matched to a gene: 8. The CDR3 has 14 amino acids. DNA for the CDR3: TGTGCCAGCAGTACAGGGGACAGAGCATATGGCTACACCTTC. Protein: CASSTGDRAYGYTF.

This clonotype has a single count. This chain connects TRBV7-2 to TRBJ2-7; 9 bases line up with TRBD2. The CDR3 has 15 amino acids. CDR1 and CDR2 from the germline V gene are SGHTA and FQGNSA. V lost 6 bases and J lost 6; bases outside the gene matches: 12. The CDR3 bases are TGTGCCAGCAGTGAATATAGCGGGAGAGGGGTCGAGCAGTACTTC. It codes for CASSEYSGRGVEQYF.

This rearrangement joins TRBV19 to TRBJ2-2; D is uncertain. V dropped 3 bases and J dropped 0 bases, with 8 bases sitting between them. Germline V lookup: CDR1 LNHDA, CDR2 SQIVND (reference sequence). This CDR3 is built from 15 residues. CDR3 DNA: TGTGCCAGTAGTATGCGCAGGCCGAACACCGGGGAGCTGTTTTTT. It codes for CASSMRRPNTGELFF.

This rearrangement joins TRBV20-1 to TRBJ2-7, with TRBD2 matching 14 bases. Germline lookup yields CDR1 DFQATT and CDR2 SNEGSKA (reference sequence). There are 15 residues in the CDR3. V gave up 1 base and J gave up 3 bases; unmatched junction bases: 2. The CDR3, as DNA: TGCAGTGCTAGAGCCGGGACTAGCGGGGGCTACGAGCAGTACTTC. Protein sequence: CSARAGTSGGYEQYF.

In this sample, this clonotype turned up many times. Without the conserved terminal phenylalanine or tryptophan, this CDR3 likely stems from a read error. The chain carries TRBV2 and TRBJ1-1; D gene unclear. The V end lost 4 bases, the J end lost 11 bases, and 14 bases lay between the germline ends. Germline V gene sequence: CDR1 SNHLY, CDR2 FYNNEI. This CDR3 is built from 12 residues. The CDR3 loop reads CASSVREERAFL. CDR3 nucleotides: TGTGCCAGCAGTGTGCGGGAGGAGAGGGCTTTCCTT.

The chain employs TRBV29-1 and TRBJ1-1; D is undetermined. The V end lost 8 bases, the J end lost 0 bases, and 7 bases lay between the germline ends. The CDR3 totals 11 residues. CDR1 SQVTM and CDR2 ANQGSEA come from the germline V gene. In DNA form, the CDR3 reads TGCAGCTTGACGGTGAACACTGAAGCTTTCTTT. It is translated as CSLTVNTEAFF.

This rearrangement joins TRBV10-3 to TRBJ1-4; the match to TRBD1 covers 8 bases. Per germline, CDR1 ENHRY and CDR2 SYGVKD. CDR3 length: 15 amino acids. V gave up 2 bases and J gave up 7 bases; unmatched junction bases: 6. The CDR3 spells CAISERQGISEKLFF. CDR3 DNA sequence: TGTGCCATCAGTGAGCGACAGGGGATAAGTGAAAAACTGTTTTTT.

This clonotype was counted ten times or more. The chain combines TRBV7-2 with TRBJ2-5; TRBD2 matches 7 bases. The V gene's germline CDR1 is SGHTA and CDR2 FQGNSA. V shed 2 bases and J 5 bases; nucleotides not matched to a gene: 5. The CDR3 consists of 14 residues. CDR3 nucleotides: TGTGCCAGCAGCTTAATAGGACTAGTCGAGACCCAGTACTTC. Translation: CASSLIGLVETQYF.

This clonotype was recorded at least ten times. V is TRBV29-1 and J is TRBJ2-7, with 7 positions matching TRBD2. The CDR3 is 13 amino acids. V lost 6 bases and J lost 6; bases outside the gene matches: 11. The germline V gene encodes CDR1 SQVTM and CDR2 ANQGSEA. The CDR3 DNA sequence: TGCAGCGTCGAGCGGGGTGGAAGGACCGAGCAGTACTTC. Amino acids: CSVERGGRTEQYF.

As to this clonotype: A much larger clone is a single base away; this may be a read error. The rearrangement joins TRBV7-9 to TRBJ2-7, with D unresolved. CDR1 and CDR2 from the germline V gene are SEHNR and FQNEAQ (reference sequence). The CDR3 totals 13 residues. CDR3 region: CASSLENSYERYF. The CDR3 region has the DNA TGTGCCAGCAGCTTGGAGAACTCCTACGAGCGGTACTTC. The variable domain in full, completed from reference TRBV7-9 and TRBJ2-7, reads DTGVSQNPRHKITKRGQNVTFRCDPISEHNRLYWYRQTLGQGPEFLTYFQNEAQLEKSRLLSDRFSAERPKGSFSTLEIQRTEQGDSAMYLCASSLENSYERYFGPGTRLTVT.

This sequence joins TRBV10-3 and TRBJ1-5; 8 nucleotides align to TRBD1. The CDR3 spans 15 residues. The germline V gene encodes CDR1 ENHRY and CDR2 SYGVKD. J lost 4 bases, V lost 10 bases, and 12 bases had no gene match. CDR3 bases: TGTGCCAGCAGAAAAGGGACAGGAGGAAATCAGCCCCAGCATTTT. Residues: CASRKGTGGNQPQHF.

This clonotype was detected only a few times. The rearrangement joins TRBV20-1 to TRBJ2-5; the D call may be TRBD1 or TRBD2 (6 bases each). The CDR3 extends over 17 amino acids. Germline lookup yields CDR1 DFQATT and CDR2 SNEGSKA (reference sequence). The V gene lost 0 bases and the J gene lost 1 base, with 18 bases spanning the gap. CDR3 in amino acids: CSARDRGPKAFQETQYF. The CDR3 nucleotides are TGCAGTGCTAGAGATCGGGGGCCAAAGGCCTTCCAAGAGACCCAGTACTTC.

This clonotype was counted at least ten times. CDR3 nucleotides: TGTGCCAGCAGCAGCAGGGTGAGAGGAAACACCATATATTTT. It is translated as CASSSRVRGNTIYF. The chain links TRBV7-8 to TRBJ1-3, with a weak D call TRBD1 (5 bases). V was shortened by 5 bases and J by 4 bases, with 12 bases between the two germline ends. The germline CDR1 and CDR2 sequences are SGHVS and FQNEAQ. The CDR3 is made up of 14 amino acids. Full variable domain (rest looked up from reference TRBV7-8 and TRBJ1-3): GAGVSQSPRYKVAKRGQDVALRCDPISGHVSLFWYQQALGQGPEFLTYFQNEAQLDKSGLPSDRFFAERPEGSVSTLKIQRTQQEDSAVYLCASSSRVRGNTIYFGEGSWLTVV.